These 3 T cell receptor beta chains share one sample of origin, sequenced in a study of blood T cell repertoires in COVID-19 (dated by TCRdb to 2018 to 2021). The library was built by means of the immunoSEQ multiplex PCR assay. TCRdb carries this immuneACCESS record with in-frame sequences only. Its versions omit some clonotypes, under half of them owing to an unresolved V gene in the studies checked, with the rest unexplained. This sample holds around 68,000 clones; 70% to 90% were observed only once. The ten top clones hold more than 15% of the sample. Sequenced sample: peripheral blood. Receptors were obtained from a man aged 35-49 years with COVID-19, enrolled during active disease.

The V and J genes are TRBV30 and TRBJ1-1, with D possibly matching TRBD1 (6 bases). CDR1 GTSNPN and CDR2 SVGIG come from the germline V gene (reference sequence). V gave up 0 bases and J gave up 3 bases, with 11 bases separating them. This CDR3 spans 14 amino acids. The CDR3 spells CAWSVLGGDTEAFF. The CDR3 nucleotides read TGTGCCTGGAGTGTATTAGGGGGGGACACTGAAGCTTTCTTT. The full variable domain, its missing parts supplied by reference TRBV30 and TRBJ1-1, is SQTIHQWPATLVQPVGSPLSLECTVEGTSNPNLYWYRQAAGRGLQLLFYSVGIGQISSEVPQNLSASRPQDRQFILSSKKLLLSDSGFYLCAWSVLGGDTEAFFGQGTRLTVV.

V usage is TRBV6-1 and J usage is TRBJ2-7; the D gene is possibly TRBD1 (6 bases). The CDR3 is made up of 15 amino acids. Germline V gene data show CDR1 as MNHNS and CDR2 as SASEGT. Trimming removed 3 bases at V and 3 bases at J, with 15 bases between. The CDR3 loop reads CASSEVLGQFYEQYF. The CDR3 bases are TGTGCCAGCAGTGAGGTCCTAGGACAGTTCTACGAGCAGTACTTC.

The V call is TRBV11-2, the J call TRBJ2-1; 9 nucleotides line up with TRBD2. This CDR3 has 16 amino acids. Unmatched junction bases numbered 13, after V lost 7 bases and J lost 6 bases. The germline gives CDR1 SGHAT, CDR2 FQNNGV. CDR3 region: CASNMLLAGELNEQFF. Here the CDR3 DNA reads TGTGCCAGCAACATGTTGTTAGCGGGGGAACTCAATGAGCAGTTCTTC.